This T cell receptor beta chain was sequenced for a study of blood T cell repertoires in COVID-19. Study overall: T cells, B-cell-depleted T cells, or PBMCs supplied cDNA or gDNA.

The assay was immunoSEQ multiplex PCR, and TCRdb's table has in-frame clones only and misses some. The table records under 80,000 clones, 70% to 80% of them present only once. Germline V gene lookup returns CDR1 KGHDR and CDR2 SFDVKD. J lost 0 bases, V lost 4 bases, and 3 bases had no gene match. The CDR3 covers 17 residues. This TCR derives from a human donor in a cohort sampled during active COVID-19. The chain joins TRBV24-1 to TRBJ2-3; TRBD2 matches 13 bases. What was sequenced was peripheral blood. CDR3 DNA sequence: TGTGCCACCAGTGAACGGACTAGCGGGAGAAGCACAGATACGCAGTATTTT. It translates to CATSERTSGRSTDTQYF.